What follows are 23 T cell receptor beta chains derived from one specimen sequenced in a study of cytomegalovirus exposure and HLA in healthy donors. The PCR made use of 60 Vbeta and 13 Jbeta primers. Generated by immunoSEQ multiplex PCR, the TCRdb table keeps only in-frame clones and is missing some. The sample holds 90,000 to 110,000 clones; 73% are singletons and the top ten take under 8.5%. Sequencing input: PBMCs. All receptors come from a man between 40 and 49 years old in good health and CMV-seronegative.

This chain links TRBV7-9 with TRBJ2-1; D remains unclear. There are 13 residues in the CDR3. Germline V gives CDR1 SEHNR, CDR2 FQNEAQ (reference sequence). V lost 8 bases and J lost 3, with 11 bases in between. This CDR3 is CASSIYGYNEQFF. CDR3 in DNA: TGTGCCAGCTCAATCTATGGCTACAATGAGCAGTTCTTC.

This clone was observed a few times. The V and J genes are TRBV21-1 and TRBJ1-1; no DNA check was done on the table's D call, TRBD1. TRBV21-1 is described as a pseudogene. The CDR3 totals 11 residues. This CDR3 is CACNRGTEAFF. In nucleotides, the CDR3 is TGTGCCTGCAACAGGGGAACTGAAGCTTTCTTT.

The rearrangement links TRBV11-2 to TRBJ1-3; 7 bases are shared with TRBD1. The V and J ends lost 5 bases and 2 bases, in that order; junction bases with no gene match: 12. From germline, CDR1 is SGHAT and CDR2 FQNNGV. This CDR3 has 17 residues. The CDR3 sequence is CASSLNPDREAGNTIYF. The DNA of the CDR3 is TGTGCCAGCAGCCTAAACCCCGACAGGGAAGCTGGAAACACCATATATTTT.

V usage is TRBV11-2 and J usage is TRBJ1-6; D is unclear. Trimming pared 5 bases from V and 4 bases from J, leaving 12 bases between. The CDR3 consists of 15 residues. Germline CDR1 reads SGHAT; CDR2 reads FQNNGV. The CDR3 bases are TGTGCCAGCAGCCCCCGCCTGGCTTATAATTCACCCCTCCACTTT. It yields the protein CASSPRLAYNSPLHF.

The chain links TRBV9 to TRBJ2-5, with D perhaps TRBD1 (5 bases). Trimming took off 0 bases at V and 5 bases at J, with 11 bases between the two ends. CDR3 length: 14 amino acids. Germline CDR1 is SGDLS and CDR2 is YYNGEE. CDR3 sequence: CASSVESSGETQYF. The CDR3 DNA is TGTGCCAGCAGCGTAGAATCTTCAGGGGAGACCCAGTACTTC.

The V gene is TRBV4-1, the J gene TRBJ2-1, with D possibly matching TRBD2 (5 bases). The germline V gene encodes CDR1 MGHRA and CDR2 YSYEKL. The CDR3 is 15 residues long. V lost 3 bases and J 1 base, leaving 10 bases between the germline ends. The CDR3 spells CASSHGPGSYNEQFF. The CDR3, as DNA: TGCGCCAGCAGCCATGGACCGGGATCCTACAATGAGCAGTTCTTC.

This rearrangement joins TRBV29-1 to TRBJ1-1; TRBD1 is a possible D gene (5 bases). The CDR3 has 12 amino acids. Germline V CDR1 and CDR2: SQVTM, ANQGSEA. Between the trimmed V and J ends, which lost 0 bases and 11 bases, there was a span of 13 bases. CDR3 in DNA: TGCAGCGTTGAAGATGTTTCCGGGGGGGCTTTCTTT. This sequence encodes CSVEDVSGGAFF.

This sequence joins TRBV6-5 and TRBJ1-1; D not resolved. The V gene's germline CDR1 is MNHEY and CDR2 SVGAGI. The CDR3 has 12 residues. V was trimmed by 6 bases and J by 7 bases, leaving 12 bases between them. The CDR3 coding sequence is TGTGCCAGCAGCCCCTCGGAGAATGAAGCTTTCTTT. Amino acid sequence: CASSPSENEAFF.

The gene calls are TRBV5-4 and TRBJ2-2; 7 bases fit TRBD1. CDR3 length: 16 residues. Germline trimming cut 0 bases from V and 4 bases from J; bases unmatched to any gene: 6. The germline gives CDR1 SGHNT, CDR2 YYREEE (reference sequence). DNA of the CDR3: TGTGCCAGCAGCTTGGCCGAGACAGGGAGCACCGGGGAGCTGTTTTTT. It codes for CASSLAETGSTGELFF. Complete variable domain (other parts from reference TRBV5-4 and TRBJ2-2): ETGVTQSPTHLIKTRGQQVTLRCSSQSGHNTVSWYQQALGQGPQFIFQYYREEENGRGNFPPRFSGLQFPNYSSELNVNALELDDSALYLCASSLAETGSTGELFFGEGSRLTVL.

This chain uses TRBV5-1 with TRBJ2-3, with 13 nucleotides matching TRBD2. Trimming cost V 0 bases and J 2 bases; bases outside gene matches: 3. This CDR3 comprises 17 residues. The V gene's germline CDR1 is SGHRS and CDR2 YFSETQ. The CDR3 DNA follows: TGCGCCAGCAGCTTGGGGACTAGCGGGGGAAACACAGATACGCAGTATTTT. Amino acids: CASSLGTSGGNTDTQYF.

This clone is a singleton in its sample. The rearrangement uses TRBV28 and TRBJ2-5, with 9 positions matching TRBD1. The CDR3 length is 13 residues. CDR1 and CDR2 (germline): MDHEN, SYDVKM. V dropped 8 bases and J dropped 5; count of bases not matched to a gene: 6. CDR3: CASAPGTGETQYF. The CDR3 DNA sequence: TGTGCCAGCGCGCCCGGGACAGGGGAGACCCAGTACTTC. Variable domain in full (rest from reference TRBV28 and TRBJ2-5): DVKVTQSSRYLVKRTGEKVFLECVQDMDHENMFWYRQDPGLGLRLIYFSYDVKMKEKGDIPEGYSVSREKKERFSLILESASTNQTSMYLCASAPGTGETQYFGPGTRLLVL.

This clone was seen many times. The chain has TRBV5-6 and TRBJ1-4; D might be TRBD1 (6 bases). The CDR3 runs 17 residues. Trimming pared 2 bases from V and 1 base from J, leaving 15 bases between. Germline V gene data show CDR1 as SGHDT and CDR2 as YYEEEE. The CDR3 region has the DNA TGTGCCAGCAGCTTCGCCCTCGGGGGGCAAACTAATGAAAAACTGTTTTTT. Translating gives CASSFALGGQTNEKLFF. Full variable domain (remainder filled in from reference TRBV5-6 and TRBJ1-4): DAGVTQSPTHLIKTRGQQVTLRCSPKSGHDTVSWYQQALGQGPQFIFQYYEEEERQRGNFPDRFSGHQFPNYSSELNVNALLLGDSALYLCASSFALGGQTNEKLFFGSGTQLSVL.

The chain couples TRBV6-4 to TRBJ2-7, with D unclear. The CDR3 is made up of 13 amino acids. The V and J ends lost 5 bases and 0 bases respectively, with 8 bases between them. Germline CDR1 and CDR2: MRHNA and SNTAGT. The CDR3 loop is CASSFPGSYEQYF. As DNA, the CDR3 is TGTGCCAGCAGTTTCCCAGGCTCCTACGAGCAGTACTTC.

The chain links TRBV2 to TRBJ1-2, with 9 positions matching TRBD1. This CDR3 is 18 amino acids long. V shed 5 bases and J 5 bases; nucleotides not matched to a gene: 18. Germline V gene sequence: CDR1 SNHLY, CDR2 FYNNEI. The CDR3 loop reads CASSRAGTGLRVIYGYTF. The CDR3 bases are TGTGCCAGCAGTCGAGCCGGGACAGGGCTCCGGGTCATTTATGGCTACACCTTC. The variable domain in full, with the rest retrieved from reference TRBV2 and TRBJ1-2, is EPEVTQTPSHQVTQMGQEVILRCVPISNHLYFYWYRQILGQKVEFLVSFYNNEISEKSEIFDDQFSVERPDGSNFTLKIRSTKLEDSAMYFCASSRAGTGLRVIYGYTFGSGTRLTVV.

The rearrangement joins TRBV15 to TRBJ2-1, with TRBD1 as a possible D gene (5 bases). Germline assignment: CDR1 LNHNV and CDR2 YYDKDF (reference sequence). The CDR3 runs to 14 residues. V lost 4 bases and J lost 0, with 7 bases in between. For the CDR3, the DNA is TGTGCCACCAGCACAGGGTTCTCCTACAATGAGCAGTTCTTC. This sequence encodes CATSTGFSYNEQFF.

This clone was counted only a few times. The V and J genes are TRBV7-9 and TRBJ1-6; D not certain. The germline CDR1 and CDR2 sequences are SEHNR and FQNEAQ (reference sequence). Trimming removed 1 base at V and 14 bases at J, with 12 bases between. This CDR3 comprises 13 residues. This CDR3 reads CASSLGPGKALHF. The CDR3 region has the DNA TGTGCCAGCAGCTTAGGCCCGGGAAAAGCCCTCCACTTT.

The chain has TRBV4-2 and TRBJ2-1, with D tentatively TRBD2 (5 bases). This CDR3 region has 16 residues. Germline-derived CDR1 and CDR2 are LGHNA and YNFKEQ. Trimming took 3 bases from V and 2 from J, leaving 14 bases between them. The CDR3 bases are TGTGCCAGCAGCCAGCCTGAGCGGAGGACCTACAATGAGCAGTTCTTC. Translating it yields CASSQPERRTYNEQFF.

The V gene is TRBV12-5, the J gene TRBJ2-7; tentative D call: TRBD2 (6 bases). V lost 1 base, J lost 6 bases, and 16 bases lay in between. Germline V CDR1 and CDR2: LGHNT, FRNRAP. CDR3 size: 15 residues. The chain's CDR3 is CASGLGPVFGGEQYF. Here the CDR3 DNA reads TGTGCTAGTGGTTTGGGCCCCGTGTTCGGGGGCGAGCAGTACTTC.

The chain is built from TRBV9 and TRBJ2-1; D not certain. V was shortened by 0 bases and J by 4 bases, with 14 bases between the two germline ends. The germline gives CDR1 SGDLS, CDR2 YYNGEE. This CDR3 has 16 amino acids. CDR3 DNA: TGTGCCAGCAGCGTAGTTCTAGGCCGTCCATACAATGAGCAGTTCTTC. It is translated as CASSVVLGRPYNEQFF.

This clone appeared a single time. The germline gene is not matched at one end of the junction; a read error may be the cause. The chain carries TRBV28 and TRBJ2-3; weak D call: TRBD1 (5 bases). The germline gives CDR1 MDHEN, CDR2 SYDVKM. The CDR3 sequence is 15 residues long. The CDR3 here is CASRSRGGYPDMQYF. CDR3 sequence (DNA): TGTGCCAGCAGGAGTAGGGGCGGTTACCCAGATATGCAGTATTTT.

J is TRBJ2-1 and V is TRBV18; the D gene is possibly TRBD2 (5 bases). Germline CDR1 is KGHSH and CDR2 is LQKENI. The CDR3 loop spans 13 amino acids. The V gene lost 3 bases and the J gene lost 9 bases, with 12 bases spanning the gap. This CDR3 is CASSPSDYSEQFF. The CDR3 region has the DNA TGTGCCAGCTCACCTTCCGACTATAGTGAGCAGTTCTTC.

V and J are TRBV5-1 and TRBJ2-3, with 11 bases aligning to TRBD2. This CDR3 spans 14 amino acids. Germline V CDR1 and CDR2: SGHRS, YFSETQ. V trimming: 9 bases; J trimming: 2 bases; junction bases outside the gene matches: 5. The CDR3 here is CATSGGSLTDTQYF. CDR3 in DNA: TGCGCCACTAGCGGGGGGTCCCTCACAGATACGCAGTATTTT.

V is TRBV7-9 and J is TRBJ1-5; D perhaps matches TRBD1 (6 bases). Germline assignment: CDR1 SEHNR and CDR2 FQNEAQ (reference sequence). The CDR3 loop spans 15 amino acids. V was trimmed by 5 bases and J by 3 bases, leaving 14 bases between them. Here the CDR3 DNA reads TGTGCCAGCAGCGGCAGTCAGGGGATCAATCAGCCCCAGCATTTT. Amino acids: CASSGSQGINQPQHF.